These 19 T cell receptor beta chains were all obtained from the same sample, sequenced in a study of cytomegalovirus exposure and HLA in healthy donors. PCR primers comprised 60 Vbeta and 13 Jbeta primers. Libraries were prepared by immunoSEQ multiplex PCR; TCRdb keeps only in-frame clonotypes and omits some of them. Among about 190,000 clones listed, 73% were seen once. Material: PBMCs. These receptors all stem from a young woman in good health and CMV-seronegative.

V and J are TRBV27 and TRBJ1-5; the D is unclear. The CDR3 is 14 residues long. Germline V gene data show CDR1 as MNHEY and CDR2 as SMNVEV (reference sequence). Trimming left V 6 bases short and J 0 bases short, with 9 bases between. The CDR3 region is CASSPRISNQPQHF. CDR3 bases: TGTGCCAGCAGCCCCAGAATTAGCAATCAGCCCCAGCATTTT.

The CDR3 nucleotides are TGCAGCGTGGAACTCAGCTCCTACGAGCAGTACTTC. As protein: CSVELSSYEQYF. This chain connects TRBV29-1 to TRBJ2-7, with D hard to call. The length of the CDR3 is 12 residues. Trimming removed 6 bases from V and 0 bases from J, with 9 bases in between. CDR1 SQVTM and CDR2 ANQGSEA come from the germline V gene.

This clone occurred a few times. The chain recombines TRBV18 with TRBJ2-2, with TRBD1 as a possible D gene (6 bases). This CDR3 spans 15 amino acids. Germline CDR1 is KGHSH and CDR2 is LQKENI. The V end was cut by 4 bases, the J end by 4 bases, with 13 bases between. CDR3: CASSRQGTGTGELFF. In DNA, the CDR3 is TGTGCCAGCTCACGTCAGGGGACGGGCACCGGGGAGCTGTTTTTT.

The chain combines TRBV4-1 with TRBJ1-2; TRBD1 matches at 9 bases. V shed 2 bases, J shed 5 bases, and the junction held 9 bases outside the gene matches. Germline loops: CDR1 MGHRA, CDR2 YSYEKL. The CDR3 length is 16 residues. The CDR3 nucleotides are TGCGCCAGCAGCCAACCGGGACAGGGAAGAAAGTATGGCTACACCTTC. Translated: CASSQPGQGRKYGYTF.

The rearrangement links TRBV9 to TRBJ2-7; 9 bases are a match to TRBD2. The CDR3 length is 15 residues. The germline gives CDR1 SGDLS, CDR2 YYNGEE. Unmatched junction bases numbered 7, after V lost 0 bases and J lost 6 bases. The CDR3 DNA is TGTGCCAGCAGCGTAGAGAGTAGCGGGGGATTCGAGCAGTACTTC. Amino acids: CASSVESSGGFEQYF.

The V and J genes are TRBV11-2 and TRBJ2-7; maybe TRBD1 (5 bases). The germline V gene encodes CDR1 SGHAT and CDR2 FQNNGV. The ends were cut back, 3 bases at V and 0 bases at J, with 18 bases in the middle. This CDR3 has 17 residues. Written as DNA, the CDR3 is TGTGCCAGCAGCTTGCGGCCTTCAGGGTACCTCTCCTACGAGCAGTACTTC. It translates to CASSLRPSGYLSYEQYF.

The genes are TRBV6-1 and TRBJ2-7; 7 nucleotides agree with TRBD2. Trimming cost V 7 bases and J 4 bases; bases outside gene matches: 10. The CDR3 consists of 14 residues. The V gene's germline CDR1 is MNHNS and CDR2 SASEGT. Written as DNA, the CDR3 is TGTGCCAGCACCCTCGGGGGGAGTGAATACGAGCAGTACTTC. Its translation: CASTLGGSEYEQYF.

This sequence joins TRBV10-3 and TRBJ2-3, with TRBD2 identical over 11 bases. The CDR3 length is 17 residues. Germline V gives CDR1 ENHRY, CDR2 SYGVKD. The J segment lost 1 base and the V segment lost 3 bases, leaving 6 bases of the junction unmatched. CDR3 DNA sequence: TGTGCCATCAGTGACGGGACTAGCGGATCCGGCACAGATACGCAGTATTTT. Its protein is CAISDGTSGSGTDTQYF.

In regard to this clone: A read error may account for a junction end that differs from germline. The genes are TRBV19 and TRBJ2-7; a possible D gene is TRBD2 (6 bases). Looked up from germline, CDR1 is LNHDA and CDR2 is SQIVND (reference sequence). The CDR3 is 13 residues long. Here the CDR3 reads CASSIDPGSGVVF. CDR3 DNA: TGTGCCAGTAGTATAGATCCCGGTTCGGGAGTTGTTTTC.

The CDR3 DNA follows: TGTGCCAGCAGCTTGTCAGGATCAGGTGCCCAGTACTTC. Translation gives CASSLSGSGAQYF. V is TRBV5-6 and J is TRBJ2-5; D ambiguous. The V gene's germline CDR1 is SGHDT and CDR2 YYEEEE. V was trimmed by 1 base and J by 9 bases, leaving 13 bases between them. The CDR3 sequence is 13 residues long.

This CDR3 is CASSPQGALYEQYF. CDR3 bases: TGTGCCAGCTCACCCCAGGGGGCCCTCTACGAGCAGTACTTC. The J gene is TRBJ2-7, the V gene TRBV18; 8 bases match TRBD1. The ends lost 3 bases at V and 3 bases at J; junction bases unmatched: 4. The CDR3 has 14 residues. CDR1 is KGHSH and CDR2 is LQKENI in the germline V gene.

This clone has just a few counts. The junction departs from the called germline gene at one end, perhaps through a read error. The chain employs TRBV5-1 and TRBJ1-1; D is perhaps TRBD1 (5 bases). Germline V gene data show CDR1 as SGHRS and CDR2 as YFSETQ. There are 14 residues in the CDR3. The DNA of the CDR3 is TGCGCCAGCCGCTTCCAGGGCATGAACACTGAAGCTTTCTTT. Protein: CASRFQGMNTEAFF.

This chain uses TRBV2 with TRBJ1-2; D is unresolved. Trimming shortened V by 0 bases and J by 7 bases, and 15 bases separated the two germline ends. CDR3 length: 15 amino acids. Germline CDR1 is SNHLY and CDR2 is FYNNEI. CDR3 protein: CASSEAERTSGGYTF. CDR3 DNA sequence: TGTGCCAGCAGTGAAGCGGAGAGAACCTCTGGTGGCTACACCTTC.

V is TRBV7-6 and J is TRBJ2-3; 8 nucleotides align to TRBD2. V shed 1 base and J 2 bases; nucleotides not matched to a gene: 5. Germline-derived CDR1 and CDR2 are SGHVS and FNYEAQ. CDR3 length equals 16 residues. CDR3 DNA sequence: TGTGCCAGCAGCTTAGGCCTAGCGGGCCTCACAGATACGCAGTATTTT. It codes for CASSLGLAGLTDTQYF.

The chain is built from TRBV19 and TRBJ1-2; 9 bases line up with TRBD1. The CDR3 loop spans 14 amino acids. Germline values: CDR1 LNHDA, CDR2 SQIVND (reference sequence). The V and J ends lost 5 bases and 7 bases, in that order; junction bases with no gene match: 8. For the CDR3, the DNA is TGTGCCAGTAGTGGTGGGACAGGGTTGCGTGGCTACACCTTC. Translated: CASSGGTGLRGYTF.

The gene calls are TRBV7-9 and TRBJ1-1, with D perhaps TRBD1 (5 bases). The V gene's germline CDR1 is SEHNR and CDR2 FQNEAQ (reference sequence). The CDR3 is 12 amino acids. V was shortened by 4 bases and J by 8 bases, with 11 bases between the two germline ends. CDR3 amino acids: CASSWGDGEAFF. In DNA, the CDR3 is TGTGCCAGCAGCTGGGGGGATGGAGAAGCTTTCTTT.

In DNA form, the CDR3 reads TGTGCCAGCAGCTTGGTAGGGGACTACGAGCAGTACTTC. It is translated as CASSLVGDYEQYF. The genes are TRBV5-5 and TRBJ2-7, with TRBD1 as a possible D gene (5 bases). Deletions cut 0 bases from V and 3 bases from J, with 7 bases between. Per germline, CDR1 SGHKS and CDR2 YYEKEE (reference sequence). The CDR3 runs to 13 residues.

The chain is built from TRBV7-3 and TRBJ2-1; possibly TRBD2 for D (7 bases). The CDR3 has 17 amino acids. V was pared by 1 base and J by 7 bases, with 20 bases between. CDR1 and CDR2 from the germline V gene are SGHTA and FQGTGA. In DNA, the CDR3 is TGTGCCAGCAGCTTAAGAGGGGGGGCTAGCGGATGGAATGAGCAGTTCTTC. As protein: CASSLRGGASGWNEQFF. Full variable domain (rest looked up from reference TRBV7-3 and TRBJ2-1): GAGVSQTPSNKVTEKGKYVELRCDPISGHTALYWYRQSLGQGPEFLIYFQGTGAADDSGLPNDRFFAVRPEGSVSTLKIQRTERGDSAVYLCASSLRGGASGWNEQFFGPGTRLTVL.

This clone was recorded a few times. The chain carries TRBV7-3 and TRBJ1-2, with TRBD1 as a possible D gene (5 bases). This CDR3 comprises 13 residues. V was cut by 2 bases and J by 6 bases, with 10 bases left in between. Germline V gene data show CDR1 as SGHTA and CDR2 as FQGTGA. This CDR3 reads CASSLGANHGYTF. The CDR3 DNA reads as TGTGCCAGCAGCTTAGGGGCGAACCATGGCTACACCTTC. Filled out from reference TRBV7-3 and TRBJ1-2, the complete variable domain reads GAGVSQTPSNKVTEKGKYVELRCDPISGHTALYWYRQSLGQGPEFLIYFQGTGAADDSGLPNDRFFAVRPEGSVSTLKIQRTERGDSAVYLCASSLGANHGYTFGSGTRLTVV.